The 25 T cell receptor beta chains below were found in one sample sequenced in a study of beta chain features in type 1 diabetes (dated by TCRdb to 2017 to 2018). The paper's findings and limits, for the study overall: In all four CD4+ subsets, TCRB CDR3 length was moderately but significantly shorter in type 1 diabetes patients.

Library method: the immunoSEQ multiplex PCR assay. The entire amount of isolated RNA was reverse transcribed using the High Capacity cDNA Reverse Transcription Kit, so the sequenced TCRB transcripts were expressed ones. TCRdb retrieved this table from immuneACCESS and kept in-frame rearrangements only. Not all clones are present; in checked studies, unresolved V genes account for under half, and no reason is known for the remainder. A total of about 660,000 clones appear in this sample, more than 13% of them only once. Of the sample, 0.035% to 0.045% falls within the top ten clones. Their antigen targets remain unknown. Sequencing used naive CD4+ T cells from blood. The sample's cell subset or site label, decoded: true naive CD4+ T cells. Every receptor here comes from a man aged 18 to 30 with type 1 diabetes.

The chain couples TRBV30 to TRBJ2-7; a possible D gene is TRBD1 (6 bases). CDR1 and CDR2 (germline): GTSNPN, SVGIG (reference sequence). Trimming left V 3 bases short and J 6 bases short, with 12 bases between. This CDR3 is built from 12 residues. In DNA, the CDR3 is TGTGCCTGGAGACAGGGTTGGAGCGAGCAGTACTTC. This encodes CAWRQGWSEQYF.

The table lists this clone with a few counts. V and J are TRBV7-8 and TRBJ2-7; D perhaps matches TRBD1 (6 bases). V was cut by 3 bases and J by 4 bases, with 16 bases left in between. This CDR3 is built from 15 residues. Germline V gene sequence: CDR1 SGHVS, CDR2 FQNEAQ. The CDR3 here is CASSFSLQGFYEQYF. The CDR3 bases are TGTGCCAGCAGCTTTTCCTTACAGGGTTTTTACGAGCAGTACTTC.

This chain links TRBV19 with TRBJ2-1, with 9 bases that match TRBD1. Germline assignment: CDR1 LNHDA and CDR2 SQIVND (reference sequence). The CDR3 sequence is 15 residues long. J gave up 5 bases and V 5 bases, and 7 bases lay outside the gene matches. In DNA form, the CDR3 reads TGTGCCAGTAGTCCGACAGGGGGGGACAACAATGAGCAGTTCTTC. The encoded protein is CASSPTGGDNNEQFF.

The V gene is TRBV23-1, the J gene TRBJ1-4; perhaps TRBD1 as D (5 bases). TRBV23-1 is annotated as an ORF whose role is uncertain. CDR3 length: 16 residues. Trimming stripped 2 bases from V and 5 bases from J, with 15 bases between. CDR3: CASSQTSGGRNEKLFF. The CDR3 DNA follows: TGCGCCAGCAGTCAAACGTCGGGGGGAAGGAATGAAAAACTGTTTTTT.

V is TRBV2 and J is TRBJ2-4, with D tentatively TRBD1 (5 bases). V shed 5 bases and J shed 4 bases, with 12 bases lying between them. Germline V gives CDR1 SNHLY, CDR2 FYNNEI. The CDR3 is made up of 14 amino acids. CDR3 sequence reads: CASSSRVVKNIQYF. In DNA form, the CDR3 reads TGTGCCAGCAGTTCCAGGGTAGTAAAAAACATTCAGTACTTC.

In this sample, this clone turned up a few times. The J gene is TRBJ2-5, the V gene TRBV6-6; D call uncertain. The CDR3 totals 11 residues. V was trimmed by 2 bases and J by 12 bases, leaving 10 bases between them. Germline CDR1 MNHNY, CDR2 SVGAGI (reference sequence). The CDR3 sequence is CASSYHEHKYF. CDR3 DNA sequence: TGTGCCAGCAGTTACCATGAGCATAAGTACTTC.

This clone was detected a few times. The V and J genes are TRBV7-9 and TRBJ2-7; 9 nucleotides agree with TRBD2. CDR3 length: 12 amino acids. J was trimmed by 12 bases and V by 2 bases; bases with no gene match: 5. Germline V gene data show CDR1 as SEHNR and CDR2 as FQNEAQ (reference sequence). Written as DNA, the CDR3 is TGTGCCAGCAGCTTACTAGCGGGGCCCCCGTACTTC. This sequence encodes CASSLLAGPPYF.

This clone was detected only a few times. Other DNA sequences in the sample encode the same CDR3. The chain joins TRBV18 to TRBJ2-5; D is ambiguous. V was cut by 2 bases and J by 3 bases, with 7 bases left in between. This CDR3 spans 13 amino acids. Germline V gives CDR1 KGHSH, CDR2 LQKENI. For the CDR3, the DNA is TGTGCCAGCTCACCAAGACTCGAAGAGACCCAGTACTTC. Translated: CASSPRLEETQYF.

This clone was counted between two and nine times. The chain links TRBV25-1 to TRBJ1-2, with 10 bases that match TRBD1. J was trimmed by 4 bases and V by 1 base; bases with no gene match: 0. This CDR3 comprises 14 residues. Germline V gene sequence: CDR1 MGHDK, CDR2 SYGVNS. CDR3 protein: CASSEWDRGYGYTF. The CDR3 bases are TGTGCCAGCAGTGAATGGGACAGGGGCTATGGCTACACCTTC.

This clone was detected a few times. The genes are TRBV7-2 and TRBJ1-1; D unclear. This CDR3 has 11 residues. CDR1 is SGHTA and CDR2 is FQGNSA in the germline V gene. Trimming left V 4 bases short and J 7 bases short, with 7 bases between. CDR3 sequence (DNA): TGTGCCAGCAGCTCCGGTGGTGAAGCTTTCTTT. Protein: CASSSGGEAFF. Complete variable domain (other parts from reference TRBV7-2 and TRBJ1-1): GAGVSQSPSNKVTEKGKDVELRCDPISGHTALYWYRQSLGQGLEFLIYFQGNSAPDKSGLPSDRFSAERTGGSVSTLTIQRTQQEDSAVYLCASSSGGEAFFGQGTRLTVV.

The J gene is TRBJ2-1, the V gene TRBV2; 11 bases are a match to TRBD1. Looked up from germline, CDR1 is SNHLY and CDR2 is FYNNEI. This CDR3 contains 15 residues. J lost 6 bases, V lost 6 bases, and 7 bases had no gene match. The CDR3 nucleotides read TGTGCCAGCAGCCCGGACAGGGGGCGCTTCAATGAGCAGTTCTTC. This codes for CASSPDRGRFNEQFF.

Only a few counts were recorded for this clone. The chain uses TRBV27 and TRBJ2-1; no clear D. V lost 0 bases and J lost 0, with 12 bases in between. The CDR3 has 17 amino acids. From germline, CDR1 is MNHEY and CDR2 SMNVEV (reference sequence). The CDR3 nucleotides read TGTGCCAGCAGTTTATCCTACGAGGTACGCTCCTACAATGAGCAGTTCTTC. It codes for CASSLSYEVRSYNEQFF.

This clone came up a few times. This same CDR3 is encoded by further DNA sequences in the sample. The CDR3 protein is CASSSGSGANVLTF. The CDR3 nucleotides are TGCGCCAGCAGCTCCGGGTCTGGGGCCAACGTCCTGACTTTC. The V call is TRBV5-1, the J call TRBJ2-6; D gene ambiguous. Germline assignment: CDR1 SGHRS and CDR2 YFSETQ. The CDR3 loop spans 14 amino acids. Between the trimmed V and J ends, which lost 3 bases and 1 base, there was a span of 5 bases.

This clone was seen only a few times. The chain joins TRBV5-1 to TRBJ2-3, with TRBD2 matching 8 bases. CDR1 SGHRS and CDR2 YFSETQ come from the germline V gene. The CDR3 is made up of 15 amino acids. Losses at the gene ends were 4 bases for V and 0 bases for J; bases not matched to a gene: 4. The CDR3 DNA is TGCGCCAGCAGCGACCCTAGCGGGAGCACAGATACGCAGTATTTT. Residues: CASSDPSGSTDTQYF.

Only a few counts were recorded for this clone. V is TRBV29-1 and J is TRBJ2-3; D ambiguous. Deletions cut 2 bases from V and 4 bases from J, with 10 bases between. The CDR3 spans 13 residues. The germline gives CDR1 SQVTM, CDR2 ANQGSEA. This CDR3 reads CSVESRHPDTQYF. In nucleotides, the CDR3 is TGCAGCGTTGAAAGTCGGCACCCAGATACGCAGTATTTT.

This clone was seen a few times. The chain couples TRBV30 to TRBJ1-5; D is unresolved. The V and J ends lost 0 bases and 7 bases respectively, with 10 bases between them. The CDR3 contains 13 residues. The V gene's germline CDR1 is GTSNPN and CDR2 SVGIG (reference sequence). In DNA form, the CDR3 reads TGTGCCTGGAGTGTATCAGATGGACAGCCCCAGCATTTT. Translation gives CAWSVSDGQPQHF.

The chain has TRBV5-1 and TRBJ2-4, with 10 bases fitting TRBD2. The germline CDR1 and CDR2 sequences are SGHRS and YFSETQ. With V trimmed by 3 bases and J by 5 bases, 8 bases remained unmatched. The CDR3 length is 16 residues. In nucleotides, the CDR3 is TGCGCCAGCAGCTGGGAGCCTAGCGGGAGTCAAAACATTCAGTACTTC. As protein: CASSWEPSGSQNIQYF.

This clone was seen only a few times. This rearrangement joins TRBV29-1 to TRBJ1-5; weak D call: TRBD1 (5 bases). The V gene's germline CDR1 is SQVTM and CDR2 ANQGSEA. V lost 4 bases to trimming and J lost 9 bases, with 10 bases between them. The CDR3 length is 11 residues. The CDR3 bases are TGCAGCGTTGGTGGGACCAGGCCCCAGCATTTT. This gives the protein CSVGGTRPQHF.

The rearrangement uses TRBV19 and TRBJ1-2; D possibly corresponds to TRBD1 (5 bases). The CDR3 extends over 15 amino acids. Germline CDR1 reads LNHDA; CDR2 reads SQIVND (reference sequence). The V and J ends lost 6 bases and 0 bases respectively, with 14 bases between them. CDR3 amino acids: CASSNPQGANYGYTF. The CDR3 DNA reads TGTGCCAGTAGCAACCCTCAGGGTGCTAACTATGGCTACACCTTC.

Only a few counts were recorded for this clone. This chain uses TRBV30 with TRBJ2-1; 10 nucleotides line up with TRBD1. Germline loops: CDR1 GTSNPN, CDR2 SVGIG (reference sequence). This CDR3 has 13 residues. The trim removed 7 bases at V and 12 bases at J, leaving 12 bases unmatched. CDR3 in amino acids: CASPGQGRVGQFF. CDR3 in DNA: TGTGCCTCCCCGGGACAGGGGAGAGTGGGGCAGTTCTTC.

J is TRBJ1-6 and V is TRBV28; no clear D gene. Trimming took off 1 base at V and 15 bases at J, with 10 bases between the two ends. CDR1 and CDR2 (germline): MDHEN, SYDVKM. The CDR3 is 12 residues long. CDR3 bases: TGTGCCAGCAGTTTATCCCCTCGGGACCTCCACTTT. This translates into CASSLSPRDLHF.

This chain connects TRBV4-1 to TRBJ2-1; 12 positions match TRBD2. The germline gives CDR1 MGHRA, CDR2 YSYEKL. V trimming: 2 bases; J trimming: 0 bases; junction bases outside the gene matches: 5. The CDR3 runs 18 residues. The CDR3 protein is CASSQKGLAGNSYNEQFF. CDR3 nucleotide sequence: TGCGCCAGCAGCCAAAAAGGACTAGCGGGAAACTCCTACAATGAGCAGTTCTTC.

The rearrangement uses TRBV30 and TRBJ1-1; D ambiguous. Germline loops: CDR1 GTSNPN, CDR2 SVGIG (reference sequence). This CDR3 is 14 amino acids long. V shed 2 bases and J shed 1 base, with 11 bases lying between them. CDR3 nucleotide sequence: TGTGCCTGGAGTTCGGGCAGGCCGAACACTGAAGCTTTCTTT. It is translated as CAWSSGRPNTEAFF.

This clone has only a few counts. The V and J genes are TRBV5-4 and TRBJ2-1; D not resolved. The germline V and J ends were trimmed by 5 bases and 5 bases, with 20 bases remaining between them. This CDR3 is built from 16 residues. The V gene's germline CDR1 is SGHNT and CDR2 YYREEE (reference sequence). CDR3 DNA: TGTGCCAGCAGTTTAATGGGGTTTGAAGGTAACAATGAGCAGTTCTTC. This encodes CASSLMGFEGNNEQFF.

This chain links TRBV5-4 with TRBJ2-3; 10 bases map to TRBD2. The V gene's germline CDR1 is SGHNT and CDR2 YYREEE (reference sequence). The CDR3 totals 15 residues. The V segment lost 3 bases and the J segment 7 bases; nucleotides outside the gene matches: 8. CDR3 bases: TGTGCCAGCAGCTCCTGGCTAGCGGGGGAAAATACGCAGTATTTT. Protein: CASSSWLAGENTQYF. The whole variable domain, remainder taken from reference TRBV5-4 and TRBJ2-3, is ETGVTQSPTHLIKTRGQQVTLRCSSQSGHNTVSWYQQALGQGPQFIFQYYREEENGRGNFPPRFSGLQFPNYSSELNVNALELDDSALYLCASSSWLAGENTQYFGPGTRLTVL.